These T cell receptor beta chains were read from a single sample in a study of CD8 T cells in Susac syndrome. Using its own MiXCR run on the immunoSEQ multiplex PCR reads, TCRdb lists one record per CDR3 protein. The data hold about 130,000 distinct CDR3 sequences, with more than 90% observed a single time. Sequenced: CD8+ T cells from PBMCs. Every receptor here comes from a human donor with Susac syndrome. Each CDR3 is given with its conserved first and last residue.

>TRBJ1-2|13|TRBV20-1
CSAPRTPNYGYTF
>TRBJ2-1|12|TRBV30
CAWSVGFTEQFF
>TRBJ2-2|11|TRBV29-1
CSAGDTGELFF
>TRBJ2-1|14|TRBV4-3
CASSQGTGGYEQFF
>TRBJ2-5|12|TRBV20-1
CSARATEETQYF
>TRBJ1-5|17|TRBV28
CASSFRVAGGSNQPQHF
>TRBJ1-4|14|TRBV13
CASSFGESGGKLFF
>TRBJ2-7|13|TRBV20-1
CSAISGSTYEQYF
>TRBJ1-2|12|TRBV5-6
CASSFYGGGYTF
>TRBJ2-5|13|TRBV12-3/TRBV12-4
CASRTGDGETQYF
>TRBJ1-6|14|TRBV5-4
CASSLGHDNSPLHF
>TRBJ2-1|13|TRBV3-1
CASSQAGRVGQFF
>TRBJ1-1|11|TRBV19
CASSIGLEAFF
>TRBJ2-7|14|TRBV2
CASSGQGGIYEQYF
>TRBJ2-7|15|TRBV3-1
CASSQVLAASYEQYF
>TRBJ2-1|16|TRBV27
CASSFPGSGTYNEQFF
>TRBJ2-7|14|TRBV19
CASGQVDGPYEQYF
>TRBJ2-7|13|TRBV20-1
CSARQDSSYEQYF
>TRBJ2-1|14|TRBV4-3
CASSHDRSRTEEFF
>TRBJ2-1|17|TRBV3-1
CASSPGRASGSRNEQFF
>TRBJ2-1|16|TRBV19
CASRDLLAGDYNEQFF
>TRBJ2-7|14|TRBV12-3/TRBV12-4
CASSLRDRNYEQYF
>TRBJ2-1|14|TRBV20-1
CSARDRLAGNEQFF
>TRBJ2-3|17|TRBV7-8
CASSPSPSGSYTDTQYF
>TRBJ2-1|15|TRBV2
CASSAQAGWPHEQFF
>TRBJ2-5|14|TRBV12-3/TRBV12-4
CASRTAQGQETQYF
>TRBJ2-2|17|TRBV6-2/TRBV6-3
CASSYDLAATNTGELFF
>TRBJ1-2|15|TRBV7-9
CASRSTGDSGYGYTF
>TRBJ1-4|12|TRBV29-1
CSVGQGGEKLFF
>TRBJ2-7|15|TRBV6-5
CASSPRGPLNHEQYF
>TRBJ1-2|12|TRBV30
CAEGTYNYGYTF
>TRBJ2-1|14|TRBV30
CAWNGLALANEQFF
>TRBJ2-5|16|TRBV28
CASSLWTSGDQETQYF
>TRBJ2-7|15|TRBV16
CASSPGGLSRNEQYF
>TRBJ2-7|14|TRBV2
CASLDGPNSYEQYF
>TRBJ1-1|11|TRBV12-5
CASGGGTEAFF
>TRBJ2-7|15|TRBV3-1
CASSQDGGRTYEQYF
>TRBJ2-5|12|TRBV29-1
CSTGTNEETQYF
>TRBJ2-1|15|TRBV27
CASTATGGVYNEQFF
>TRBJ1-1|16|TRBV28
CASSLALGGMNTEAFF
>TRBJ2-1|14|TRBV4-3
CASRPNLERDEQFF
>TRBJ1-5|15|TRBV9
CASSVDGQGYQPQHF
>TRBJ2-2|16|TRBV30
CAWSDPGRPNTGELFF
>TRBJ2-7|15|TRBV7-2
CASSSLAGASYEQYF
>TRBJ1-2|15|TRBV4-3
CASSQVVAGHYGYTF
>TRBJ2-6|16|TRBV2
CASSRQGDSGANVLTF
>TRBJ2-6|17|TRBV20-1
CSARSSPTNSGANVLTF
>TRBJ2-3|16|TRBV4-1
CASSHEATGEADTQYF
>TRBJ2-2|17|TRBV5-6
CASSLGLAGTITGELFF
>TRBJ2-2|14|TRBV7-2
CASSLDLTGVELFF
>TRBJ2-2|14|TRBV13
CASSLGTSAGELFF
>TRBJ1-5|12|TRBV27
CASRHSNQPQHF
>TRBJ2-5|13|TRBV7-9
CASSLAEKETQYF
>TRBJ1-1|12|TRBV7-9
CASSLEGQAAFF
>TRBJ1-1|11|TRBV7-3
CASRGDDEAFF
>TRBJ1-1|14|TRBV30
CAWSVSGGDTEAFF
>TRBJ1-1|17|TRBV4-3
CASAAGDGHPWDTEAFF